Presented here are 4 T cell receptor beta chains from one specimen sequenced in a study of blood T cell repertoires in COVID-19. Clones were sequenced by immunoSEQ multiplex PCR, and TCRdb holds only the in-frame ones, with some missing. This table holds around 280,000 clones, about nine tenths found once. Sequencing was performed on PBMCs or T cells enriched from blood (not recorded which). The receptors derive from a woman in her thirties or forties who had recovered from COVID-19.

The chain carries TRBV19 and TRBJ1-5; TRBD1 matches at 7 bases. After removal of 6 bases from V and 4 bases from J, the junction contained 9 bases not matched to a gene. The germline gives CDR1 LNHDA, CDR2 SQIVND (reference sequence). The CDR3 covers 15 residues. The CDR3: CASRPIGQANQPQHF. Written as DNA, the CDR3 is TGTGCCAGTAGGCCCATAGGACAGGCTAATCAGCCCCAGCATTTT. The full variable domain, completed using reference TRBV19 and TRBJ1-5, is DGGITQSPKYLFRKEGQNVTLSCEQNLNHDAMYWYRQDPGQGLRLIYYSQIVNDFQKGDIAEGYSVSREKKESFPLTVTSAQKNPTAFYLCASRPIGQANQPQHFGDGTRLSIL.

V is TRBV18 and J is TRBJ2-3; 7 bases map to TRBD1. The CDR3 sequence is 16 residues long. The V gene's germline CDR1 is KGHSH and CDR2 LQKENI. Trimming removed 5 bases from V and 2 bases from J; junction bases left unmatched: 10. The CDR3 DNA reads TGTGCCAGCTCAAACAGGGGACAGCTCGTCACAGATACGCAGTATTTT. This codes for CASSNRGQLVTDTQYF.

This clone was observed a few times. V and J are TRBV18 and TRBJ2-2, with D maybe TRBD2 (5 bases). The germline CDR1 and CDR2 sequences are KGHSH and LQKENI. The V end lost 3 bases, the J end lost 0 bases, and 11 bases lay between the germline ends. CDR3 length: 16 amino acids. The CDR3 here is CASSPGIGANTGELFF. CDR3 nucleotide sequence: TGTGCCAGCTCACCTGGCATCGGGGCGAACACCGGGGAGCTGTTTTTT.

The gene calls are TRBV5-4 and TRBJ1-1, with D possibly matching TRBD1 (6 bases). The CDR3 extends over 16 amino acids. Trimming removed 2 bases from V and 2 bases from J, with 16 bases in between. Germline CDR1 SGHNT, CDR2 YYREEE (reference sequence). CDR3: CASSLSRGGENTEAFF. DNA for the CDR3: TGTGCCAGCAGCTTATCACGGGGGGGCGAAAACACTGAAGCTTTCTTT.